Shown below are 14 T cell receptor beta chains from a single sample sequenced in a study of T cells in Graves' hyperthyroidism and ophthalmopathy. TCR beta CDR3 regions were amplified from RNA. Primed by the HTBI set, a first-round RT-PCR was run on the TCR CDR3. Each CDR3 protein is one row after TCRdb ran MiXCR on the multiplex PCR reads. The sample lists some 620,000 distinct CDR3 sequences; roughly 16% were seen once. Material for sequencing was blood. Receptors were obtained from a woman in her 30s with Graves' hyperthyroidism.

This clonotype was observed at least ten times. This chain links TRBV12-3 or TRBV12-4 with TRBJ2-5, with a weak D call TRBD1 (6 bases). The V and J ends lost 6 bases and 1 base respectively, with 12 bases between them. CDR3 length: 14 amino acids. CDR3 nucleotide sequence: TGTGCCAGCAGGAGATGGGACACCCAAGAGACCCAGTACTTC. Amino acids: CASRRWDTQETQYF.

This clonotype has at least ten counts. The V call is TRBV11-2, the J call TRBJ2-3, with no clear D. Germline loops: CDR1 SGHAT, CDR2 FQNNGV. The germline V and J ends were trimmed by 5 bases and 1 base, with 7 bases remaining between them. The length of the CDR3 is 13 residues. The CDR3 DNA is TGTGCCAGCAGCCGGACGCGCACAGATACGCAGTATTTT. Amino acid sequence: CASSRTRTDTQYF. Together with reference TRBV11-2 and TRBJ2-3, the CDR3 gives the full variable domain: EAGVAQSPRYKIIEKRQSVAFWCNPISGHATLYWYQQILGQGPKLLIQFQNNGVVDDSQLPKDRFSAERLKGVDSTLKIQPAKLEDSAVYLCASSRTRTDTQYFGPGTRLTVL.

This clonotype was counted many times. The chain is built from TRBV28 and TRBJ2-5; 7 positions agree with TRBD1. The length of the CDR3 is 16 residues. The germline CDR1 and CDR2 sequences are MDHEN and SYDVKM. V was clipped by 6 bases and J by 1 base; unmatched bases: 11. CDR3 DNA sequence: TGTGCCAGCAGAGGTCCCGGGACAGATTCCCAAGAGACCCAGTACTTC. The encoded protein is CASRGPGTDSQETQYF. The entire variable domain, with the rest obtained from reference TRBV28 and TRBJ2-5, is as follows: DVKVTQSSRYLVKRTGEKVFLECVQDMDHENMFWYRQDPGLGLRLIYFSYDVKMKEKGDIPEGYSVSREKKERFSLILESASTNQTSMYLCASRGPGTDSQETQYFGPGTRLLVL.

This clonotype was picked up many times. This chain uses TRBV2 with TRBJ2-7; D gene ambiguous. V was cut by 3 bases and J by 3 bases, with 6 bases left in between. This CDR3 is built from 12 residues. In germline, CDR1 is SNHLY, CDR2 FYNNEI. This CDR3 reads CASSEFLYEQYF. CDR3 nucleotide sequence: TGTGCCAGCAGTGAGTTCCTCTACGAGCAGTACTTC.

In its sample, this clonotype was seen a few times. The rearrangement joins TRBV29-1 to TRBJ2-1, with D uncertain. CDR1 is SQVTM, CDR2 ANQGSEA, per germline. V shed 3 bases and J shed 4 bases, with 13 bases lying between them. The length of the CDR3 is 14 residues. This chain's CDR3 is CSVDSTPLYNEQFF. For the CDR3, the DNA is TGCAGCGTTGATAGTACCCCCTTGTACAATGAGCAGTTCTTC.

As concerns this clonotype: Relative to the germline gene, one junction end is altered; a read error may explain this. The chain links TRBV5-1 to TRBJ2-3, with TRBD2 matching over 10 bases. Germline lookup yields CDR1 SGHRS and CDR2 YFSETQ. There are 15 residues in the CDR3. The CDR3 sequence is CASSPSSGSADTQYF. The CDR3 nucleotides are TGTGCCAGCAGTCCCTCTAGCGGGAGCGCAGATACGCAGTATTTT.

This clonotype was seen many times. The genes are TRBV7-9 and TRBJ2-1, with D tentatively TRBD1 (5 bases). The CDR3 spans 14 residues. Between the trimmed V and J ends, which lost 5 bases and 7 bases, there was a span of 15 bases. Germline V gives CDR1 SEHNR, CDR2 FQNEAQ (reference sequence). CDR3 protein: CASSPHLRENEQFF. In DNA form, the CDR3 reads TGTGCCAGCAGCCCTCATCTCAGGGAAAATGAGCAGTTCTTC.

The V gene is TRBV7-9, the J gene TRBJ2-1, with D unclear. The CDR3 covers 16 residues. Trimming shortened V by 0 bases and J by 2 bases, and 11 bases separated the two germline ends. Looked up from germline, CDR1 is SEHNR and CDR2 is FQNEAQ (reference sequence). CDR3: CASSLARLVPYNEQFF. The CDR3 bases are TGTGCCAGCAGCTTAGCGCGTCTAGTTCCCTACAATGAGCAGTTCTTC.

A few counts support this clonotype. The V call is TRBV3-1, the J call TRBJ2-7; 7 nucleotides align to TRBD2. V shed 4 bases and J 3 bases; nucleotides not matched to a gene: 6. This CDR3 is built from 14 residues. The germline V gene has CDR1 LGHDT and CDR2 YNNKEL (reference sequence). CDR3 residues: CASSRSGNLYEQYF. The CDR3 DNA reads TGTGCCAGCAGCCGGAGCGGGAACCTCTACGAGCAGTACTTC.

This chain joins TRBV13 and TRBJ2-7; 10 bases agree with TRBD1. V trimming: 4 bases; J trimming: 7 bases; junction bases outside the gene matches: 13. CDR1 is PRHDT, CDR2 FYEKMQ, per germline (reference sequence). The CDR3 consists of 16 residues. DNA for the CDR3: TGTGCCAGCAGCTCACTCCCGGGACAGGGGACGGGGGAGCAGTACTTC. Translation gives CASSSLPGQGTGEQYF.

This clonotype appeared a few times. The chain employs TRBV3-2 and TRBJ2-7. TRBV3-2 is a documented pseudogene. The CDR3 is 14 residues long. Here the CDR3 reads CASSVRPTEIEQYF. Here the CDR3 DNA reads TGTGCCAGCAGCGTCAGACCGACTGAAATCGAGCAGTACTTC.

The V and J genes are TRBV6-1 and TRBJ1-2, with TRBD1 matching over 8 bases. V shed 5 bases, J shed 3 bases, and the junction held 8 bases outside the gene matches. In germline, CDR1 is MNHNS, CDR2 SASEGT. There are 15 residues in the CDR3. CDR3 coding DNA: TGTGCCAGCAGTTGGGACAGGACTATAGACTATGGCTACACCTTC. Protein sequence: CASSWDRTIDYGYTF.

The chain uses TRBV15 and TRBJ2-3; weak D call: TRBD2 (5 bases). The CDR3 length is 13 residues. Germline assignment: CDR1 LNHNV and CDR2 YYDKDF (reference sequence). V gave up 5 bases and J gave up 2 bases, with 8 bases separating them. This chain's CDR3 is CATSGLLTDTQYF. The CDR3, as DNA: TGTGCCACCAGCGGACTTCTCACAGATACGCAGTATTTT.

This clonotype has a handful of counts. This chain uses TRBV20-1 with TRBJ1-1; maybe TRBD1 (6 bases). The CDR3 is 17 amino acids. Germline CDR1 DFQATT, CDR2 SNEGSKA (reference sequence). V lost 0 bases and J lost 2, with 19 bases in between. The CDR3: CSARERDTKRFNTEAFF. CDR3 nucleotides: TGCAGTGCTAGAGAGAGGGACACGAAGAGGTTCAACACTGAAGCTTTCTTT.